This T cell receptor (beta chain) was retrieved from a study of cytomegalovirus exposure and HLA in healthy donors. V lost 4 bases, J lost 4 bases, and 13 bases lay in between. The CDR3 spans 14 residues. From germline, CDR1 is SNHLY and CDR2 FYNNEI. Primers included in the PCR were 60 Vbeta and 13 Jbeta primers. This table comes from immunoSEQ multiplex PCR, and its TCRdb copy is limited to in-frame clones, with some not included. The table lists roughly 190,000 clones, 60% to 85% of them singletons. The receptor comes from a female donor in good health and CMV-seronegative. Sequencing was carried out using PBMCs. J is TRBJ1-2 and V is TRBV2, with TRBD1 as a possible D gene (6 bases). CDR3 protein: CASSGLDRFYGYTF. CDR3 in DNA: TGTGCCAGCAGTGGACTTGACAGGTTCTATGGCTACACCTTC.